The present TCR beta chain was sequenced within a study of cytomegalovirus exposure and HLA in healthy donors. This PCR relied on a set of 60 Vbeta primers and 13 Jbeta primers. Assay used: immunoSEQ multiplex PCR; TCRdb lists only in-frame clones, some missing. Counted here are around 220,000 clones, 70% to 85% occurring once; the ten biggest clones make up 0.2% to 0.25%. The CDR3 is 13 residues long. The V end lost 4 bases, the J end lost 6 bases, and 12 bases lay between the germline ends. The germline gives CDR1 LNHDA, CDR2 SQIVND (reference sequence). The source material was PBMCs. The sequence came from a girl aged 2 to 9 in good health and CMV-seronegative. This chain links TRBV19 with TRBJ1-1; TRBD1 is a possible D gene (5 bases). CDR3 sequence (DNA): TGTGCCAGTAGTAGGGCGGGAGGGGCTGAAGCTTTCTTT. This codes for CASSRAGGAEAFF. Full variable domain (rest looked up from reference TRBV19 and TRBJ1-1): DGGITQSPKYLFRKEGQNVTLSCEQNLNHDAMYWYRQDPGQGLRLIYYSQIVNDFQKGDIAEGYSVSREKKESFPLTVTSAQKNPTAFYLCASSRAGGAEAFFGQGTRLTVV.